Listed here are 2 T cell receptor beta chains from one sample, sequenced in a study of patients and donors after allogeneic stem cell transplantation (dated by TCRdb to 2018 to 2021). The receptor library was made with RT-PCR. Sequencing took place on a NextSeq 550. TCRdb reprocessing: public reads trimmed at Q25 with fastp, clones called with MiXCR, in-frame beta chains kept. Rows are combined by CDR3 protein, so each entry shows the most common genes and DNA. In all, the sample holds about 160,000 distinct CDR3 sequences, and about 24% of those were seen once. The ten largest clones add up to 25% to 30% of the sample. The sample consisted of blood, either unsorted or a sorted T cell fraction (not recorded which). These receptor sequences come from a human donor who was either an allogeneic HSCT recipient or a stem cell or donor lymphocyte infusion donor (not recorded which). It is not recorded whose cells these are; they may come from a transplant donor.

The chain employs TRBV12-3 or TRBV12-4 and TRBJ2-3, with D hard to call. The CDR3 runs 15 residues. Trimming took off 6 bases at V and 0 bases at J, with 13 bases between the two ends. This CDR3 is CASSLLIASTDTQYF. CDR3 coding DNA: TGTGCCAGCAGCCTCCTTATCGCTAGCACAGATACGCAGTATTTT.

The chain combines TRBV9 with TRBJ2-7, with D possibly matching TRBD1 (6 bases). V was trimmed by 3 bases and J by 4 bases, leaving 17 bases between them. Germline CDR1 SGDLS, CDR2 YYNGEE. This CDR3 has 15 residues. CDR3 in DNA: TGTGCCAGCAGCGCCACAGGGATCGAAGGTTACGAGCAGTACTTC. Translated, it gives CASSATGIEGYEQYF.